The text below deals with one TCR beta chain. Original processing methods: Counts of nucleated cells, estimated from reference gene primer amplification, were obtained. Measured with immunoSEQ multiplex PCR; TCRdb has only the in-frame clones, and not every one. That table furnishes V, J and clone size, whereas the DNA furnished D and trimming. The sample carries about 150,000 clones, around 89% recorded once. These data are taken from a study of blood T cell repertoires in COVID-19. Study context: The samples span acute and convalescent COVID-19 from the United States, Italy and Spain. PBMCs, B-cell-depleted T cells, or T cells provided the cDNA or gDNA that made up the material.

Per germline, CDR1 LNHDA and CDR2 SQIVND (reference sequence). The CDR3 length is 15 residues. J gave up 5 bases and V 5 bases, and 7 bases lay outside the gene matches. The clonotype was recovered from a man aged 55 to 70 with active or convalescent COVID-19. The rearrangement joins TRBV19 to TRBJ2-1, with 9 bases fitting TRBD1. The sample comprised peripheral blood. CDR3 in DNA: TGTGCCAGTAGTTCGCCTCGGACAGGGGACAATGAGCAGTTCTTC. Translation: CASSSPRTGDNEQFF.